This T cell receptor beta chain appears in the sequencing data of a study of blood T cell repertoires in COVID-19. Study-wide context: Sites across the United States, Italy and Spain contributed samples from acute and convalescent COVID-19. T cells, B-cell-depleted T cells, or PBMCs supplied cDNA or gDNA.

Seattle's enrolled individuals joined amid active infection and were then monitored longitudinally. In the original workflow: Amplification from reference gene primers served as the basis for estimated nucleated cell counts. The protocol was immunoSEQ multiplex PCR, while the TCRdb copy is restricted to in-frame clones and leaves out a portion. V and J calls and clone size are those listed in that table; D and trimming were worked out from the DNA. The repertoire has about 220,000 clones, 85% of them found once; the top ten carry around 2.5%. This TCR was sampled from a woman in her 70s with COVID-19, enrolled during active disease. Sequencing used peripheral blood.

DNA for the CDR3: TGTGCCAGCAGCAGATTCTCCCAGGGGGCGCTCGGCTACACCTTC. Residues: CASSRFSQGALGYTF. The chain recombines TRBV21-1 with TRBJ1-2; the table's TRBD1 call for D was not verified on the DNA. TRBV21-1 is designated a pseudogene. The CDR3 length is 15 residues.